The T cell receptor (beta chain) under discussion was sequenced for a study of cytomegalovirus exposure and HLA in healthy donors. Looking at the study overall: Of the donors genotyped, 300 to 500 in all, over 80% fell in the Caucasian-associated ancestry cluster.

It was with 60 Vbeta and 13 Jbeta primers that the PCR ran. Sequenced by immunoSEQ multiplex PCR; TCRdb stores in-frame clones only, minus some. In the table there are approximately 100,000 clones, over 65% of which are singletons. A word on this clone: The same CDR3 also results from other DNA sequences found in this sample.

The length of the CDR3 is 14 residues. Germline CDR1 is KGHSH and CDR2 is LQKENI. Trimming removed 2 bases at V and 1 base at J, with 8 bases between. The chain combines TRBV18 with TRBJ1-2, with TRBD1 as a possible D gene (6 bases). This receptor was obtained from a female donor in good health and CMV-seropositive. Sequencing was performed on PBMCs. The CDR3 is CASSPTDSNYGYTF. As DNA, the CDR3 is TGTGCCAGCTCACCAACGGACAGTAACTATGGCTACACCTTC.